These 24 T cell receptor beta chains came from one sample sequenced in a study of shared clonotypes between healthy human individuals. Profiled with immunoSEQ multiplex PCR; TCRdb holds only in-frame clones, not every one. The data contain fewer than 500,000 clones, 60% to 80% of them singletons. Sequenced material: PBMCs. The receptors derive from a woman between 35 and 50 years old in good health. Some clones in this sample may be carry-over from other donors' samples.

With respect to this clone: Since a far larger clone is one base different, this is likely a read error. This chain uses TRBV7-9 with TRBJ2-3; no reliable D call. This CDR3 is 13 amino acids long. V was pared by 1 base and J by 4 bases, with 6 bases between. CDR1 SEHNR and CDR2 FQNEAQ come from the germline V gene (reference sequence). As DNA, the CDR3 is TGTGCCAGCAGCTTAGATGGGGCAGATACGCAGTATTTT. It yields the protein CASSLDGADTQYF.

CDR3 protein: CASSLIPAGAYEQYF. In DNA, the CDR3 is TGTGCCAGCAGCTTAATTCCAGCGGGAGCCTACGAGCAGTACTTC. The chain couples TRBV7-2 to TRBJ2-7; 8 bases fit TRBD2. The CDR3 extends over 15 amino acids. The V gene's germline CDR1 is SGHTA and CDR2 FQGNSA. V shed 2 bases, J shed 2 bases, and the junction held 5 bases outside the gene matches.

The genes are TRBV28 and TRBJ2-7, with 9 bases that match TRBD1. The CDR3 is made up of 15 amino acids. Germline assignment: CDR1 MDHEN and CDR2 SYDVKM. Trimming took 2 bases from V and 7 from J; bases not matched to a gene: 9. The CDR3 protein is CASSLTRQGVREQYF. CDR3 DNA sequence: TGTGCCAGCAGTTTAACCCGACAGGGGGTGAGGGAGCAGTACTTC. The whole variable domain, remainder taken from reference TRBV28 and TRBJ2-7, is DVKVTQSSRYLVKRTGEKVFLECVQDMDHENMFWYRQDPGLGLRLIYFSYDVKMKEKGDIPEGYSVSREKKERFSLILESASTNQTSMYLCASSLTRQGVREQYFGPGTRLTVT.

The chain links TRBV29-1 to TRBJ2-2; 12 bases map to TRBD1. CDR1 is SQVTM and CDR2 is ANQGSEA in the germline V gene. With 4 bases clipped from V and 4 bases from J, the junction kept 13 bases outside the gene matches. The CDR3 consists of 18 residues. DNA for the CDR3: TGCAGCGTTGGTTTGGGGACAGGGGGCGCGGTTACCACCGGGGAGCTGTTTTTT. Translation gives CSVGLGTGGAVTTGELFF.

The chain links TRBV10-2 to TRBJ2-1; 12 bases line up with TRBD2. Germline V CDR1 and CDR2: WSHSY, SAAADI. The CDR3 has 13 residues. The junction had 0 bases not matched to a gene; V was cut back by 4 bases and J by 8 bases. As DNA, the CDR3 is TGCGCCAGCAGTGGACTAGCGGGAGATGAGCAGTTCTTC. Amino acid sequence: CASSGLAGDEQFF.

This chain uses TRBV7-9 with TRBJ1-4, with TRBD1 identical over 7 bases. V was pared by 6 bases and J by 5 bases, with 9 bases of the junction left unmatched. In germline, CDR1 is SEHNR, CDR2 FQNEAQ (reference sequence). The CDR3 spans 15 residues. In DNA form, the CDR3 reads TGTGCCAGCAGGTTACGTTCAGGGGGGAATGAAAAACTGTTTTTT. It yields the protein CASRLRSGGNEKLFF.

The chain carries TRBV7-3 and TRBJ2-1; D might be TRBD1 or TRBD2, each matching 6 bases. The CDR3 is 14 amino acids. Trimming left V 5 bases short and J 6 bases short, with 14 bases between. Germline V gene lookup returns CDR1 SGHTA and CDR2 FQGTGA. The chain's CDR3 is CASSRGVLLNEQFF. The CDR3 nucleotides are TGTGCCAGCAGCAGGGGGGTACTCCTCAATGAGCAGTTCTTC. The complete variable domain, with remaining parts taken from reference TRBV7-3 and TRBJ2-1, reads GAGVSQTPSNKVTEKGKYVELRCDPISGHTALYWYRQSLGQGPEFLIYFQGTGAADDSGLPNDRFFAVRPEGSVSTLKIQRTERGDSAVYLCASSRGVLLNEQFFGPGTRLTVL.

The gene calls are TRBV20-1 and TRBJ2-3, with unresolved D. The CDR3 has 11 residues. Trimming removed 3 bases from V and 3 bases from J, with 4 bases in between. Germline V lookup: CDR1 DFQATT, CDR2 SNEGSKA (reference sequence). The DNA for the CDR3 is TGCAGTGCTAGGTGGACAGATACGCAGTATTTT. Amino acids: CSARWTDTQYF.

This chain joins TRBV27 and TRBJ2-7; 9 bases agree with TRBD2. The V and J ends lost 1 base and 3 bases, in that order; junction bases with no gene match: 4. Germline V CDR1 and CDR2: MNHEY, SMNVEV (reference sequence). This CDR3 contains 15 residues. The CDR3 protein is CASSLFAGGLYEQYF. CDR3 in DNA: TGTGCCAGCAGTTTATTTGCGGGAGGGCTCTACGAGCAGTACTTC.

This clone showed up just a few times. The chain joins TRBV27 to TRBJ1-4; no firm D call. Germline values: CDR1 MNHEY, CDR2 SMNVEV (reference sequence). V was pared by 8 bases and J by 8 bases, with 15 bases between. The CDR3 is 13 amino acids. The DNA for the CDR3 is TGTGCCAGCCCCCTCGCAGACCGAGAAAAACTGTTTTTT. Protein product: CASPLADREKLFF.

The V gene is TRBV27, the J gene TRBJ2-2; D is uncertain. From germline, CDR1 is MNHEY and CDR2 SMNVEV (reference sequence). V lost 0 bases, J lost 1 base, and 15 bases lay in between. The CDR3 contains 18 residues. The DNA for the CDR3 is TGTGCCAGCAGTTTATCGGGGATCTTCGGGCTGAACACCGGGGAGCTGTTTTTT. This encodes CASSLSGIFGLNTGELFF.

This clone has more than one count but fewer than ten. The chain carries TRBV29-1 and TRBJ1-1; D call uncertain. Germline values: CDR1 SQVTM, CDR2 ANQGSEA. The V and J ends lost 4 bases and 4 bases respectively, with 16 bases between them. This CDR3 is built from 14 residues. As DNA, the CDR3 is TGCAGCGTTGTCGCGGCAGGCTGGGGCACTGAAGCTTTCTTT. Protein product: CSVVAAGWGTEAFF.

This sequence joins TRBV11-2 and TRBJ1-3; 7 bases fit TRBD1. CDR1 is SGHAT, CDR2 FQNNGV, per germline. The V segment lost 0 bases and the J segment 0 bases; nucleotides outside the gene matches: 5. CDR3 size: 17 residues. The CDR3 DNA is TGTGCCAGCAGCTTAGATTTGTGGACAGGCTCTGGAAACACCATATATTTT. Residues: CASSLDLWTGSGNTIYF.

The chain combines TRBV19 with TRBJ2-1; the D gene is possibly TRBD2 (7 bases). CDR1 and CDR2 (germline): LNHDA, SQIVND (reference sequence). The CDR3 loop spans 16 amino acids. V lost 3 bases to trimming and J lost 5 bases, with 17 bases between them. CDR3 in amino acids: CASSIQAGARNNEQFF. The CDR3, as DNA: TGTGCCAGTAGTATTCAGGCGGGGGCGAGGAACAATGAGCAGTTCTTC. Supplemented by reference TRBV19 and TRBJ2-1, the full variable domain reads DGGITQSPKYLFRKEGQNVTLSCEQNLNHDAMYWYRQDPGQGLRLIYYSQIVNDFQKGDIAEGYSVSREKKESFPLTVTSAQKNPTAFYLCASSIQAGARNNEQFFGPGTRLTVL.

The chain has TRBV18 and TRBJ1-4, with D possibly being TRBD1 (5 bases). Per the germline V gene, CDR1 is KGHSH and CDR2 is LQKENI. Deletions cut 3 bases from V and 0 bases from J, with 11 bases between. This CDR3 region has 16 residues. For the CDR3, the DNA is TGTGCCAGCTCACCGTTTACGGGACCAACTAATGAAAAACTGTTTTTT. Amino acids: CASSPFTGPTNEKLFF.

This chain uses TRBV5-4 with TRBJ2-2, with 8 bases fitting TRBD2. Losses at the gene ends were 3 bases for V and 4 bases for J; bases not matched to a gene: 8. This CDR3 comprises 16 residues. The germline V gene has CDR1 SGHNT and CDR2 YYREEE (reference sequence). CDR3: CASSSASGSTTGELFF. As DNA, the CDR3 is TGTGCCAGCAGCTCCGCCAGCGGGAGTACCACCGGGGAGCTGTTTTTT.

This CDR3 reads CASSEGISGNTIYF. The DNA of the CDR3 is TGTGCCAGCAGTGAAGGGATCTCTGGAAACACCATATATTTT. This sequence joins TRBV25-1 and TRBJ1-3; D is uncertain. CDR1 is MGHDK and CDR2 is SYGVNS in the germline V gene. CDR3 size: 14 residues. Trimming took 2 bases from V and 0 from J, leaving 5 bases between them.

The J gene is TRBJ1-2, the V gene TRBV7-2; no clear D. V was pared by 1 base and J by 4 bases, with 7 bases between. CDR3 length equals 13 residues. CDR1 and CDR2 from the germline V gene are SGHTA and FQGNSA. The CDR3 bases are TGTGCCAGCAGCTTAGGGACGGTCTATGGCTACACCTTC. Protein: CASSLGTVYGYTF.

The chain employs TRBV18 and TRBJ2-7; TRBD2 aligns across 9 bases. V shed 3 bases, J shed 4 bases, and the junction held 10 bases outside the gene matches. CDR3 length: 16 amino acids. Germline lookup yields CDR1 KGHSH and CDR2 LQKENI. Here the CDR3 DNA reads TGTGCCAGCTCACCCCTGGGGACTAGCTCTAATTACGAGCAGTACTTC. It is translated as CASSPLGTSSNYEQYF. The full variable domain, its missing parts supplied by reference TRBV18 and TRBJ2-7, is NAGVMQNPRHLVRRRGQEARLRCSPMKGHSHVYWYRQLPEEGLKFMVYLQKENIIDESGMPKERFSAEFPKEGPSILRIQQVVRGDSAAYFCASSPLGTSSNYEQYFGPGTRLTVT.

J is TRBJ1-4 and V is TRBV5-1, with D maybe TRBD1 (5 bases). The V end was cut by 5 bases, the J end by 2 bases, with 16 bases between. CDR3 length: 16 residues. Germline-derived CDR1 and CDR2 are SGHRS and YFSETQ. In DNA, the CDR3 is TGCGCCAGCAGTTTCGGAGCCGGGGGTACTAATGAAAAACTGTTTTTT. Its translation: CASSFGAGGTNEKLFF.

The J gene is TRBJ1-2, the V gene TRBV9; tentative D call: TRBD1 (5 bases). Germline lookup yields CDR1 SGDLS and CDR2 YYNGEE. Trimming shortened V by 3 bases and J by 2 bases, and 11 bases separated the two germline ends. The CDR3 contains 14 residues. In DNA form, the CDR3 reads TGTGCCAGCAGCGCCGCAGGGCCCAACTATGGCTACACCTTC. It yields the protein CASSAAGPNYGYTF.

The V and J genes are TRBV7-3 and TRBJ2-2, with D hard to call. Between the trimmed V and J ends, which lost 4 bases and 7 bases, there was a span of 7 bases. This CDR3 is 12 amino acids long. Germline loops: CDR1 SGHTA, CDR2 FQGTGA. This CDR3 is CASSYAGGELFF. The CDR3 bases are TGTGCCAGCAGCTACGCAGGCGGGGAGCTGTTTTTT.

This sequence joins TRBV6-5 and TRBJ2-2, with a possible D match to TRBD1 (6 bases). V lost 7 bases and J 7 bases, leaving 16 bases between the germline ends. CDR3 size: 14 residues. Germline V gives CDR1 MNHEY, CDR2 SVGAGI. The CDR3: CASNTGRWGGELFF. Here the CDR3 DNA reads TGTGCCAGCAATACAGGGCGGTGGGGCGGGGAGCTGTTTTTT.

This chain uses TRBV18 with TRBJ2-2; D is unresolved. CDR3 length equals 12 residues. The germline CDR1 and CDR2 sequences are KGHSH and LQKENI. V was cut by 0 bases and J by 10 bases, with 6 bases left in between. The CDR3 DNA is TGTGCCAGCTCACCACCGGAAATGGAGCTGTTTTTT. Translating gives CASSPPEMELFF. The variable domain in full, with the rest retrieved from reference TRBV18 and TRBJ2-2, is NAGVMQNPRHLVRRRGQEARLRCSPMKGHSHVYWYRQLPEEGLKFMVYLQKENIIDESGMPKERFSAEFPKEGPSILRIQQVVRGDSAAYFCASSPPEMELFFGEGSRLTVL.